The source of this TCR beta chain is a study of blood T cell repertoires in COVID-19. Produced via immunoSEQ multiplex PCR; TCRdb's table is partial and in-frame only. The table shows a few hundred thousand clones, with 65% to 85% occurring only once. The V end lost 8 bases, the J end lost 9 bases, and 14 bases lay between the germline ends. CDR3 length equals 12 residues. The sequence came from an elderly woman with acute or convalescent COVID-19. Sequencing input: peripheral blood. The chain combines TRBV12-3 or TRBV12-4 with TRBJ2-4; D possibly corresponds to TRBD2 (5 bases). The CDR3 loop is CASGQMGSIQYF. The CDR3 DNA reads as TGTGCCAGCGGGCAGATGGGGAGCATTCAGTACTTC.